Listed here are 29 T cell receptor beta chains from one sample, sequenced in a study of T cells after yellow fever vaccination. TCRdb reanalysed the 5' RACE reads using MiXCR and keeps one entry per CDR3 protein. The data hold about 120,000 distinct CDR3 sequences, with about 15% observed a single time. The sample in question was CD8+ T cells sorted from PBMCs, obtained 5 days after the yellow fever booster vaccination. The receptors come from a man between 18 and 35 years old who received the YFV17D yellow fever vaccine.

This clonotype was counted many times. V and J are TRBV6-2 or TRBV6-3 and TRBJ2-1; no clear D. V lost 3 bases and J lost 4, with 16 bases in between. This CDR3 region has 16 residues. CDR1 and CDR2 from the germline V gene are MNHEY and SVGEGT. CDR3 sequence: CASSYRLPTIYNEQFF. The CDR3 DNA reads as TGTGCCAGCAGTTATCGGCTACCGACCATATACAATGAGCAGTTCTTC.

The CDR3 loop reads CASSEGPGVAYEQYF. As DNA, the CDR3 is TGCGCCAGCAGCGAGGGACCGGGAGTGGCATACGAGCAGTACTTC. The gene calls are TRBV5-1 and TRBJ2-7; TRBD2 is a possible D gene (6 bases). V was clipped by 4 bases and J by 4 bases, with 18 bases between them. This CDR3 contains 15 residues. Germline V lookup: CDR1 SGHRS, CDR2 YFSETQ.

This clonotype was recorded at least ten times. The chain carries TRBV4-1 and TRBJ2-3; D gene ambiguous. Germline V gene sequence: CDR1 MGHRA, CDR2 YSYEKL. With 4 bases removed from V and 1 base from J, the gap between germline ends came to 12 bases. The CDR3 runs to 15 residues. For the CDR3, the DNA is TGCGCCAGCAGCCCGAGGTGGGTGGGCACAGATACGCAGTATTTT. Translating it yields CASSPRWVGTDTQYF.

V gene TRBV10-3 combines with J gene TRBJ1-2; 7 nucleotides agree with TRBD1. Germline CDR1 and CDR2: ENHRY and SYGVKD. The CDR3 loop spans 16 amino acids. The J segment lost 0 bases and the V segment lost 2 bases, leaving 6 bases of the junction unmatched. The DNA of the CDR3 is TGTGCCATCAGTGAGAGGGGGCCTGAAGCTAACTATGGCTACACCTTC. Its translation is CAISERGPEANYGYTF.

This clonotype showed up just a few times. In DNA, the CDR3 is TGTGCCAGCAGTTACGTTGGGTTTAGCACAGATACGCAGTATTTT. It specifies CASSYVGFSTDTQYF. This chain joins TRBV6-5 and TRBJ2-3; no definite D call. CDR3 size: 15 residues. V was trimmed by 2 bases and J by 0 bases, leaving 9 bases between them. Germline assignment: CDR1 MNHEY and CDR2 SVGAGI.

The table lists this clonotype with a few counts. The chain carries TRBV7-9 and TRBJ2-7; 8 nucleotides agree with TRBD1. Germline CDR1 reads SEHNR; CDR2 reads FQNEAQ (reference sequence). The CDR3 consists of 15 residues. V shed 5 bases, J shed 0 bases, and the junction held 6 bases outside the gene matches. CDR3 coding DNA: TGTGCCAGCAGCCCCGTCGGACAGGGCTCCTACGAGCAGTACTTC. Amino acid sequence: CASSPVGQGSYEQYF. The whole variable domain, filled in from reference TRBV7-9 and TRBJ2-7, reads DTGVSQNPRHKITKRGQNVTFRCDPISEHNRLYWYRQTLGQGPEFLTYFQNEAQLEKSRLLSDRFSAERPKGSFSTLEIQRTEQGDSAMYLCASSPVGQGSYEQYFGPGTRLTVT.

Only a few counts were recorded for this clonotype. The CDR3 reads CASSLRQGHRETQYF. CDR3 sequence (DNA): TGTGCCAGCAGTTTGAGACAGGGGCACCGGGAGACCCAGTACTTC. The rearrangement uses TRBV12-3 or TRBV12-4 and TRBJ2-5, with 8 bases lining up with TRBD1. Trimming took 3 bases from V and 5 from J; bases not matched to a gene: 8. The CDR3 spans 15 residues.

The CDR3 sequence is CATSDTDREELFF. CDR3 in DNA: TGTGCCACCAGTGACACCGACAGGGAAGAGCTGTTTTTT. The chain has TRBV24-1 and TRBJ2-2; 7 nucleotides line up with TRBD1. Trimming cost V 4 bases and J 11 bases; bases outside gene matches: 6. CDR1 and CDR2 from the germline V gene are KGHDR and SFDVKD. The CDR3 contains 13 residues.

V gene TRBV9 combines with J gene TRBJ2-3, with TRBD1 as a possible D gene (6 bases). CDR3 length: 16 amino acids. Trimming shortened V by 4 bases and J by 6 bases, and 21 bases separated the two germline ends. Germline CDR1 is SGDLS and CDR2 is YYNGEE. The CDR3 DNA is TGTGCCAGCAGCCCGGGACACATAATACTAGGGGATACGCAGTATTTT. Protein product: CASSPGHIILGDTQYF.

This chain joins TRBV4-2 and TRBJ2-7; maybe TRBD2 (5 bases). This CDR3 has 14 residues. Germline assignment: CDR1 LGHNA and CDR2 YNFKEQ. Trimming left V 0 bases short and J 3 bases short, with 9 bases between. CDR3 residues: CASSQEGRVYEQYF. The CDR3 DNA reads TGTGCCAGCAGCCAAGAAGGGAGAGTCTACGAGCAGTACTTC.

The V call is TRBV11-2, the J call TRBJ2-3; D not certain. The CDR3 totals 14 residues. In germline, CDR1 is SGHAT, CDR2 FQNNGV. V was pared by 5 bases and J by 0 bases, with 9 bases between. CDR3: CASSLPRSTDTQYF. CDR3 DNA sequence: TGTGCCAGCAGCCTCCCGCGAAGCACAGATACGCAGTATTTT. The full variable domain, rest sourced from reference TRBV11-2 and TRBJ2-3, is EAGVAQSPRYKIIEKRQSVAFWCNPISGHATLYWYQQILGQGPKLLIQFQNNGVVDDSQLPKDRFSAERLKGVDSTLKIQPAKLEDSAVYLCASSLPRSTDTQYFGPGTRLTVL.

In this sample, this clonotype turned up a few times. V usage is TRBV12-3 or TRBV12-4 and J usage is TRBJ2-6; TRBD2 aligns across 7 bases. The V segment lost 7 bases and the J segment 3 bases; nucleotides outside the gene matches: 6. The CDR3 totals 15 residues. This CDR3 reads CASNLGGVGANVLTF. The CDR3, as DNA: TGTGCCAGCAATCTTGGGGGGGTTGGGGCCAACGTCCTGACTTTC.

The chain recombines TRBV27 with TRBJ1-6; D is ambiguous. V was shortened by 4 bases and J by 1 base, with 11 bases between the two germline ends. The length of the CDR3 is 16 residues. Germline V lookup: CDR1 MNHEY, CDR2 SMNVEV (reference sequence). The CDR3 region is CASSWQASSYNSPLHF. CDR3 sequence (DNA): TGTGCCAGCAGTTGGCAGGCCTCATCCTATAATTCACCCCTCCACTTT.

CDR3 coding DNA: TGTGCCAGCAGCTTGAAGCTCGGCGAGCAGTACGTC. Translating it yields CASSLKLGEQYV. The J gene is TRBJ2-7, the V gene TRBV5-5; D call uncertain. CDR3 length: 12 residues. The V gene lost 1 base and the J gene lost 6 bases, with 8 bases spanning the gap. Germline lookup yields CDR1 SGHKS and CDR2 YYEKEE (reference sequence).

V is TRBV7-3 and J is TRBJ2-7; unclear D gene. CDR1 is SGHTA and CDR2 is FQGTGA in the germline V gene. Trimming pared 2 bases from V and 2 bases from J, leaving 10 bases between. The CDR3 is 14 amino acids. The CDR3 region is CASSLSGQAYEQYF. DNA of the CDR3: TGTGCCAGCAGCTTATCGGGTCAGGCCTACGAGCAGTACTTC. The full variable domain, completed using reference TRBV7-3 and TRBJ2-7, is GAGVSQTPSNKVTEKGKYVELRCDPISGHTALYWYRQSLGQGPEFLIYFQGTGAADDSGLPNDRFFAVRPEGSVSTLKIQRTERGDSAVYLCASSLSGQAYEQYFGPGTRLTVT.

This clonotype has only a few counts. The chain links TRBV11-2 to TRBJ1-1; 8 nucleotides match TRBD1. The CDR3 sequence is 17 residues long. Trimming at V came to 5 bases and at J to 5 bases, leaving 16 bases not matched to a gene. Per germline, CDR1 SGHAT and CDR2 FQNNGV. CDR3 residues: CASSTFGDRSGGTEAFF. In nucleotides, the CDR3 is TGTGCCAGCAGCACGTTTGGGGACAGGTCCGGTGGAACTGAAGCTTTCTTT.

The V gene is TRBV29-1, the J gene TRBJ2-7, with a possible D match to TRBD2 (6 bases). The CDR3 length is 12 residues. Germline CDR1 SQVTM, CDR2 ANQGSEA. V shed 4 bases and J shed 5 bases, with 12 bases lying between them. DNA for the CDR3: TGCAGCGTTGCCGGAGGGGCAAACGAGCAGTACGTC. This encodes CSVAGGANEQYV.

This clonotype has only a few counts. The V gene is TRBV6-1, the J gene TRBJ1-2, with D uncertain. V dropped 3 bases and J dropped 6 bases, with 14 bases sitting between them. From germline, CDR1 is MNHNS and CDR2 SASEGT. This CDR3 has 14 amino acids. CDR3 sequence (DNA): TGTGCCAGCAGTGAGGGTTGGGAAGCGAATGGCTACACCTTC. Translating it yields CASSEGWEANGYTF.

This clonotype turned up a few times. The chain carries TRBV7-9 and TRBJ1-1; TRBD1 agrees at 10 bases. This CDR3 has 15 residues. Germline values: CDR1 SEHNR, CDR2 FQNEAQ (reference sequence). V was pared by 4 bases and J by 5 bases, with 7 bases of the junction left unmatched. The CDR3 spells CASSWGQGLVTEAFF. The CDR3 nucleotides read TGTGCCAGCAGCTGGGGACAGGGGTTGGTGACTGAAGCTTTCTTT.

This chain links TRBV5-1 with TRBJ2-6, with 9 positions matching TRBD1. Per the germline V gene, CDR1 is SGHRS and CDR2 is YFSETQ. V dropped 3 bases and J dropped 3; count of bases not matched to a gene: 10. CDR3 length equals 18 residues. The CDR3, as DNA: TGCGCCAGCAGCTCCCGGGACAGGGCCTTCGTTGGGGCCAACGTCCTGACTTTC. Protein: CASSSRDRAFVGANVLTF.

This chain connects TRBV5-4 to TRBJ2-7; TRBD2 matches at 10 bases. V shed 0 bases and J 3 bases; nucleotides not matched to a gene: 3. The CDR3 is 15 amino acids. CDR1 is SGHNT and CDR2 is YYREEE in the germline V gene (reference sequence). CDR3 nucleotides: TGTGCCAGCAGCTTGGTTAGCGGGGGGAACTACGAGCAGTACTTC. Residues: CASSLVSGGNYEQYF.

This clonotype has just a few counts. The chain employs TRBV29-1 and TRBJ1-3, with 7 nucleotides matching TRBD1. This CDR3 region has 12 residues. V was pared by 8 bases and J by 2 bases, with 3 bases of the junction left unmatched. CDR1 is SQVTM and CDR2 is ANQGSEA in the germline V gene. The CDR3 DNA is TGCAGCTCAACAGGGGCTGGAAACACCATATATTTT. Translating gives CSSTGAGNTIYF.

This clonotype was picked up a small number of times. This chain connects TRBV27 to TRBJ1-2; 12 positions agree with TRBD1. V lost 5 bases to trimming and J lost 4 bases; unmatched junction nucleotides: 5. The CDR3 runs 15 residues. From germline, CDR1 is MNHEY and CDR2 SMNVEV (reference sequence). The CDR3 protein is CASSRGTGGGYGYTF. The CDR3 DNA is TGTGCCAGCAGTAGGGGGACAGGGGGCGGCTATGGCTACACCTTC.

V and J are TRBV12-3 or TRBV12-4 and TRBJ2-1; 10 nucleotides agree with TRBD1. V lost 6 bases and J lost 8; bases outside the gene matches: 4. The CDR3 consists of 13 residues. Here the CDR3 DNA reads TGTGCCAGCAGGCCGACAGGGGGCGATGAGCAGTTCTTC. It translates to CASRPTGGDEQFF.

J is TRBJ2-7 and V is TRBV2; tentative D call: TRBD1 (5 bases). The CDR3 length is 12 residues. Germline V CDR1 and CDR2: SNHLY, FYNNEI. CDR3 sequence reads: CATLAGRYEQYV. Written as DNA, the CDR3 is TGTGCAACGCTGGCAGGGCGCTACGAGCAGTACGTC.

The V gene is TRBV20-1, the J gene TRBJ2-3; 8 bases agree with TRBD2. The V gene end was trimmed by 3 bases and the J gene end by 2 bases; junction bases not matched to a gene: 10. Germline CDR1 DFQATT, CDR2 SNEGSKA (reference sequence). The CDR3 has 16 amino acids. CDR3 loop: CSARWFPAGDTDTQYF. The CDR3 coding sequence is TGCAGTGCTAGGTGGTTTCCAGCGGGGGACACAGATACGCAGTATTTT.

The rearrangement uses TRBV4-3 and TRBJ1-2, with D perhaps matching TRBD1 (5 bases). CDR3 length: 16 residues. V was shortened by 4 bases and J by 5 bases, with 20 bases between the two germline ends. Germline CDR1 reads LGHNA; CDR2 reads YSLEER. The CDR3 is CASSRVQAPPVYGYTF. The CDR3 DNA sequence: TGCGCCAGCAGCCGAGTACAGGCCCCCCCCGTTTATGGCTACACCTTC.

This clonotype was observed at least ten times. The V gene is TRBV20-1, the J gene TRBJ2-3; 9 nucleotides match TRBD2. V shed 4 bases, J shed 4 bases, and the junction held 9 bases outside the gene matches. Germline values: CDR1 DFQATT, CDR2 SNEGSKA (reference sequence). This CDR3 has 15 amino acids. CDR3: CSAKMGGGASDTQYF. The CDR3 nucleotides are TGCAGTGCTAAAATGGGCGGGGGGGCATCAGATACGCAGTATTTT.

This chain joins TRBV4-2 and TRBJ2-2; D perhaps matches TRBD2 (5 bases). Germline V gives CDR1 LGHNA, CDR2 YNFKEQ. The germline V and J ends were trimmed by 3 bases and 7 bases, with 15 bases remaining between them. This CDR3 is built from 15 residues. The DNA of the CDR3 is TGTGCCAGCAGCCAGGGGTTAGGACTTGACGGGGAGCTGTTTTTT. This translates into CASSQGLGLDGELFF.